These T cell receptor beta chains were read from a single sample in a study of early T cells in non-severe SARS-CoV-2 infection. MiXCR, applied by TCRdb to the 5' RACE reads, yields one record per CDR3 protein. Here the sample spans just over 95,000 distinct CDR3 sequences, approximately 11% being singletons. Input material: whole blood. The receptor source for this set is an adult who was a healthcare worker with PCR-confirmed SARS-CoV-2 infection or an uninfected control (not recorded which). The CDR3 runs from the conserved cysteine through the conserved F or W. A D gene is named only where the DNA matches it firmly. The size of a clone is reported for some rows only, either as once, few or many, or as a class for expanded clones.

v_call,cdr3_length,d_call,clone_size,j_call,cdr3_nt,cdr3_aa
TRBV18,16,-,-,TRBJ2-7,TGTGCCAGCTCACCACCGCTCGGGGTGAGGTCCTACGAGCAGTACTTC,CASSPPLGVRSYEQYF
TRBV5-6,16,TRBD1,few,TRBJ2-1,TGTGCCAGCAGCCCTCGATTAACAGGGGGCTACAATGAGCAGTTCTTC,CASSPRLTGGYNEQFF
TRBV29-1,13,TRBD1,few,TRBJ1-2,TGCAGCGTAACCAGGGGGCTGAACTATGGCTACACCTTC,CSVTRGLNYGYTF
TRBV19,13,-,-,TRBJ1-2,TGTGCCAGTAGCCACAGGCCCGGGGACGGCTACACCTTC,CASSHRPGDGYTF
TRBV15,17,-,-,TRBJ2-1,TGTGCCACCAGCGGGGGGACAGAGAAAATTTCCTACAATGAGCAGTTCTTC,CATSGGTEKISYNEQFF
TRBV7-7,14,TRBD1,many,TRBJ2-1,TGTGCTAGCAGCTTCGCAGGGGGCGAAGATGAGCAGTTCTTC,CASSFAGGEDEQFF
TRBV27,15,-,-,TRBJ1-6,TGTGCCAGCAGCAGAACAGGCTATGATAATTCACCCCTCCACTTT,CASSRTGYDNSPLHF
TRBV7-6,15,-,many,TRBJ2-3,TGTGCCAGCAGCTTAGCGCCGGCTAGCACAGATACGCAGTATTTT,CASSLAPASTDTQYF
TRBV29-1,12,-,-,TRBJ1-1,TGCAGCGTCACCTCAGGGGAGACTGAAGCTTTCTTT,CSVTSGETEAFF
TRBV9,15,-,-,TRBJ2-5,TGTGCCAGCAGCTCCCCCCGGGCCACTGAAGAGACCCAGTACTTC,CASSSPRATEETQYF
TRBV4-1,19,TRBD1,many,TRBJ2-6,TGCGCCAGCAGCCAAGATCGCGGGACAGGTTACTCTGGGGCCAACGTCCTGACTTTC,CASSQDRGTGYSGANVLTF
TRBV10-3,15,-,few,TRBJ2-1,TGTGCCATCAGTGAAGGAGGGAGCTCCTACAATGAGCAGTTCTTC,CAISEGGSSYNEQFF
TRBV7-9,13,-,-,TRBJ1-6,TGTGCCAGCAGCGTTGGAGGGGATTCACCCCTCCACTTT,CASSVGGDSPLHF
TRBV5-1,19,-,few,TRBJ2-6,TGCGCCAGCAGTCACCGGGGGGACAATGCTCTGTCTGGGGCCAACGTCCTGACTTTC,CASSHRGDNALSGANVLTF
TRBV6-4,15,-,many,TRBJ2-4,TGTGCCAGCAAGGGAGTTCCTAGAGCCAAAAACATTCAGTACTTC,CASKGVPRAKNIQYF
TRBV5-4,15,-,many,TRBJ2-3,TGTGCCAGCAGCTTGGTTAGCGGCGGTACGGATACGCAGTATTTT,CASSLVSGGTDTQYF
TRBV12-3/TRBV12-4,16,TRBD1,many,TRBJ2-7,TGTGCCAGCAGTCCCGAGGGCGGGACAGGCCCGTACGAGCAGTACTTC,CASSPEGGTGPYEQYF
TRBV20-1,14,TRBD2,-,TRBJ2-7,TGCAGTGCTGGTAGCGGGAATGGAGTAATGGAGCAGTACTTC,CSAGSGNGVMEQYF
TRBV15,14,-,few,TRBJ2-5,TGTGCCACCAGCAGAGATCGGGGAGCTGAGACCCAGTACTTC,CATSRDRGAETQYF
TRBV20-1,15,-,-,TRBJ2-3,TGCAGTGCCGCGGGTTGGCGGGTCAGCACAGATACGCAGTATTTT,CSAAGWRVSTDTQYF
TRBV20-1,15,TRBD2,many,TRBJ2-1,TGCAGTGCTAGATCCCCAGGGAGGGCCGTCAATGAGCAGTTCTTC,CSARSPGRAVNEQFF
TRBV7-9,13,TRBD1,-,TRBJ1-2,TGTGCCAGCAGCTCGGACAGGGTCTATGGCTACACCTTC,CASSSDRVYGYTF